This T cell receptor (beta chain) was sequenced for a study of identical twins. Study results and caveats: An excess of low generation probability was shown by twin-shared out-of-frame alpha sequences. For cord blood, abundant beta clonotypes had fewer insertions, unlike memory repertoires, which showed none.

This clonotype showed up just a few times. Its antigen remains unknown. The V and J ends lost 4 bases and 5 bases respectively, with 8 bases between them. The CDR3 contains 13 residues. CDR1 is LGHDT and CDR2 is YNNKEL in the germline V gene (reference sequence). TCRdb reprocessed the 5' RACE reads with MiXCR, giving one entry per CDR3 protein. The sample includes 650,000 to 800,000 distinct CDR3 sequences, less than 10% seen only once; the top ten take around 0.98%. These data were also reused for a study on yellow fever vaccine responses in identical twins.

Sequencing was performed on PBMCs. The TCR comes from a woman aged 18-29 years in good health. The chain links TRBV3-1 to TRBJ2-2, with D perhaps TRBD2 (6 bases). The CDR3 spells CASSRGTTGELFF. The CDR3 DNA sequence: TGTGCCAGCAGCCGCGGGACTACCGGGGAGCTGTTTTTT.